A selection of T cell receptor beta chains follows, all from one sample in a study of T cells in Graves' hyperthyroidism and ophthalmopathy. TCRdb re-called the multiplex PCR reads with MiXCR, one entry per CDR3 protein. The sample has 380,000 or so distinct CDR3 sequences, approximately 12% seen once. The sample was blood. The receptors originated from a man aged 25-45 years with Graves' hyperthyroidism that later progressed to Graves' ophthalmopathy. The CDR3 runs from the conserved cysteine through the conserved F or W. A D gene is named only where the DNA matches it firmly. For some rows the clone size is stated as once, few or many, or as a class when expanded; others skip it.

v_gene: TRBV20-1
d_gene: .
abundance: .
j_gene: TRBJ2-3
CDR3aa: CSARGGADTQYF
CDR3nt: TGCAGTGCTAGAGGGGGGGCAGATACGCAGTATTTT

v_gene: TRBV5-1
d_gene: .
abundance: .
j_gene: TRBJ2-1
CDR3aa: CASSFPRRYSSDEQFF
CDR3nt: TGCGCCAGCAGCTTTCCCCGGAGATATTCGAGCGATGAGCAGTTCTTC

v_gene: TRBV11-2
d_gene: .
abundance: many
j_gene: TRBJ2-3
CDR3aa: CASSLGLGGTDTQYF
CDR3nt: TGTGCCAGCAGCTTAGGTCTGGGAGGCACAGATACGCAGTATTTT

v_gene: TRBV13
d_gene: TRBD2
abundance: few
j_gene: TRBJ2-7
CDR3aa: CASRLAGGIPYEQYF
CDR3nt: TGTGCCAGCAGATTAGCGGGGGGGATCCCCTACGAGCAGTACTTC

v_gene: TRBV5-1
d_gene: TRBD1
abundance: .
j_gene: TRBJ2-7
CDR3aa: CASSSTTGGIYEQYF
CDR3nt: TGCGCCAGCAGCAGTACGACAGGGGGGATATACGAGCAGTACTTC

v_gene: TRBV18
d_gene: .
abundance: .
j_gene: TRBJ2-5
CDR3aa: CASSLTYGVTGGETQYF
CDR3nt: TGTGCCAGCTCACTAACTTATGGGGTGACAGGAGGAGAGACCCAGTACTTC

v_gene: TRBV7-9
d_gene: TRBD1
abundance: many
j_gene: TRBJ2-7
CDR3aa: CASSRTGGTHEQYF
CDR3nt: TGTGCCAGCAGCCGGACAGGGGGGACCCACGAGCAGTACTTC

v_gene: TRBV11-2
d_gene: .
abundance: many
j_gene: TRBJ2-1
CDR3aa: CASSPGLGSSYNEQFF
CDR3nt: TGTGCCAGCAGCCCAGGCCTAGGTAGCTCCTACAATGAGCAGTTCTTC

v_gene: TRBV28
d_gene: .
abundance: many
j_gene: TRBJ1-1
CDR3aa: CASTADLMNTEAFF
CDR3nt: TGTGCCAGCACCGCAGATTTGATGAACACTGAAGCTTTCTTT

v_gene: TRBV4-1
d_gene: .
abundance: .
j_gene: TRBJ1-2
CDR3aa: CASSQEVAYGYTF
CDR3nt: TGCGCCAGCAGCCAGGAGGTGGCATATGGCTACACCTTC

v_gene: TRBV7-9
d_gene: TRBD1
abundance: many
j_gene: TRBJ2-2
CDR3aa: CASSPGQGRDTGELFF
CDR3nt: TGTGCCAGCAGCCCAGGACAGGGGAGGGACACCGGGGAGCTGTTTTTT

v_gene: TRBV12-3/TRBV12-4
d_gene: .
abundance: many
j_gene: TRBJ2-3
CDR3aa: CASGETGTSTDTQYF
CDR3nt: TGTGCCAGCGGGGAGACAGGTACTAGCACAGATACGCAGTATTTT

v_gene: TRBV7-9
d_gene: TRBD1
abundance: many
j_gene: TRBJ2-3
CDR3aa: CASSSSGTGVTDTQYF
CDR3nt: TGTGCCAGCAGTTCCTCCGGGACAGGGGTCACAGATACGCAGTATTTT

v_gene: TRBV18
d_gene: TRBD2
abundance: .
j_gene: TRBJ2-3
CDR3aa: CASSPSTSGATDTQYF
CDR3nt: TGTGCCAGCTCACCCTCGACTAGCGGGGCGACAGATACGCAGTATTTT

v_gene: TRBV7-9
d_gene: TRBD1
abundance: many
j_gene: TRBJ1-4
CDR3aa: CASSPRTGLDEKLFF
CDR3nt: TGTGCCAGCAGCCCAAGGACAGGGTTGGATGAAAAACTGTTTTTT

v_gene: TRBV12-3/TRBV12-4
d_gene: .
abundance: few
j_gene: TRBJ2-7
CDR3aa: CASRLSGGGSEQYF
CDR3nt: TGTGCCAGCAGACTATCGGGTGGGGGGTCCGAGCAGTACTTC

v_gene: TRBV20-1
d_gene: TRBD1
abundance: .
j_gene: TRBJ1-6
CDR3aa: CSAVPGQGARYNSPLHF
CDR3nt: TGCAGTGCTGTTCCGGGACAGGGGGCTCGCTATAATTCACCCCTCCACTTT

v_gene: TRBV28
d_gene: .
abundance: many
j_gene: TRBJ2-3
CDR3aa: CASILGDTQYF
CDR3nt: TGTGCCAGCATTCTGGGGGATACGCAGTATTTT

v_gene: TRBV14
d_gene: .
abundance: .
j_gene: TRBJ2-1
CDR3aa: CASSQGGGPSYNEQFF
CDR3nt: TGTGCCAGCAGCCAAGGGGGGGGGCCCTCTTACAATGAGCAGTTCTTC

v_gene: TRBV7-9
d_gene: .
abundance: many
j_gene: TRBJ2-1
CDR3aa: CASRSNGATYNEQFF
CDR3nt: TGTGCCAGCAGATCGAACGGGGCTACCTACAATGAGCAGTTCTTC

v_gene: TRBV5-5
d_gene: .
abundance: many
j_gene: TRBJ2-1
CDR3aa: CASSRSGGMGNEQFF
CDR3nt: TGTGCCAGCAGCCGCAGTGGGGGTATGGGGAATGAGCAGTTCTTC

v_gene: TRBV24-1
d_gene: TRBD2
abundance: .
j_gene: TRBJ2-1
CDR3aa: CATSAGGHNEQFF
CDR3nt: TGTGCCACCAGTGCGGGAGGGCACAATGAGCAGTTCTTC

v_gene: TRBV6-5
d_gene: .
abundance: many
j_gene: TRBJ2-5
CDR3aa: CASSHSPAGPQETQYF
CDR3nt: TGTGCCAGCAGTCACAGCCCCGCAGGTCCTCAAGAGACCCAGTACTTC

v_gene: TRBV5-8
d_gene: .
abundance: .
j_gene: TRBJ2-1
CDR3aa: CASSLIRGVDNEQFF
CDR3nt: TGTGCCAGCAGCTTGATTCGGGGCGTAGACAATGAGCAGTTCTTC

v_gene: TRBV27
d_gene: TRBD1
abundance: many
j_gene: TRBJ2-3
CDR3aa: CASSLKGARSDTQYF
CDR3nt: TGTGCCAGCAGCCTGAAGGGGGCTAGGTCAGATACGCAGTATTTT

v_gene: TRBV9
d_gene: TRBD2
abundance: .
j_gene: TRBJ2-6
CDR3aa: CASSPPVGGYAPGGANVLTF
CDR3nt: TGTGCCAGCAGCCCCCCCGTCGGGGGGTACGCTCCGGGCGGGGCCAACGTCCTGACTTTC